This TCR beta chain emerged from a study of blood T cell repertoires in COVID-19. About the research overall: Material from acute and convalescent COVID-19 was sourced from the United States, Italy and Spain.

Germline V gene sequence: CDR1 SGHRS, CDR2 YFSETQ. V lost 1 base to trimming and J lost 5 bases, with 16 bases between them. The CDR3 sequence is 15 residues long. The table lists this clone with a few counts. In the authors' methods: Amplification with reference gene primers provided the estimates of nucleated cell counts. The repertoire was sequenced with immunoSEQ multiplex PCR; TCRdb's copy has only in-frame clones and lacks some. The V and J calls and the clone size are those of that table, but D and trimming were determined from the DNA. This table holds 150,000 to 200,000 clones, approximately 80% found once.

The chain combines TRBV5-1 with TRBJ2-7; D possibly corresponds to TRBD1 (6 bases). This sequence was found in a man aged 45 to 65 who had recovered from COVID-19. Material for sequencing was PBMCs or T cells enriched from blood (not recorded which). For the CDR3, the DNA is TGCGCCAGCAGCTTGAACGTAGGGGGAAGGGACGAGCAGTACTTC. The encoded protein is CASSLNVGGRDEQYF.